This T cell receptor (beta chain) was captured by sequencing in a study of blood T cell repertoires in COVID-19 (dated by TCRdb to about 2020). Regarding the study in general: The collaborator samples originated in the United States, Italy and Spain and spanned the acute and convalescent phases of COVID-19. The repertoires were released in a freely available public database meant as a resource for research on the immune response to SARS-CoV-2. Sample metadata almost always included a de-identified subject ID, COVID-19 status, age in years and sex. The material from the prospective study consisted of cDNA or gDNA derived from T cells, B-cell-depleted T cells, or PBMCs. Samples came from the ongoing ImmuneRACE study (first 160 participants) plus 1,254 subjects from 6 global collaborators. Where available, HLA class I and class II types were taken from metadata supplied by the sample provider and were not determined by assay-based typing. The dataset comprised deeply sampled blood TCRbeta repertoires from subjects exposed to, actively infected with, or recovered from COVID-19.

Collaborating institutions collected whole blood in K2EDTA tubes following their own protocols. For TCRbeta analysis, collaborators shipped samples in one of three forms: frozen whole blood, isolated PBMCs, or DNA extracted from either of those sample types. TCRbeta CDR3 regions were amplified from genomic DNA by means of the immunoSEQ Assay, a bias-controlled multiplex PCR. The published analysis was carried out like this. The number of nucleated cells in each sample was estimated from the amplification of reference gene primers within the assay. Sequence reads were collapsed and filtered to measure the absolute abundance of every unique TCRbeta CDR3 rearrangement. Productive Simpson clonality was computed per sample as the square root of Simpson's diversity index over productive rearrangements. Entries here come from immuneACCESS through TCRdb and include only in-frame sequences with V and J called. Some clones fail to appear in such tables; in the studies checked, an unresolved V gene covers under half of the shortfall, and the cause of the remainder is unknown. For V, J and clone size, that table is used; D and trimming come from the DNA. The sample data list around 58,000 clones, and 75% to 95% of these were observed just once. Together, the top ten hold roughly 14% of the sample.

The germline V gene (reference sequence) sets CDR1 to MNHEY and CDR2 to SMNVEV. Counted from cysteine to phenylalanine, this CDR3 has 13 amino acids. Only the CDR3 DNA stays, 39 bases, in frame from base 1. V is pared back by 4 bases and J by 1 base, with 7 bases lying between the germline termini. Comments on this clone: Its antigen target is currently unknown. Per-base qualities were not stored, and no clone one base away is much larger.

The research as a whole found: How much clinical and demographic metadata was included differed by source and by participant, and the metadata was provided uncurated.

The TCR sequence derives from a human donor with active COVID-19. The donor label of this sample is uncertain. The chain is assembled from TRBV27 and TRBJ1-2, with the D gene not confidently named. Sequencing input: peripheral blood. The CDR3 reads CASSYGNNYGYTF. The DNA sequence is as follows: TGTGCCAGCAGTTACGGGAATAACTATGGCTACACCTTC.